A single sample is the source of the 14 T cell receptor beta chains below, sequenced in a study of T cell repertoires in cytomegalovirus infection. MiXCR, run by TCRdb on the reads, gives a single entry per CDR3 protein. Of about 230,000 distinct CDR3 sequences in the sample, over 20% were seen once. The specimen was CD8+ T cells from PBMCs. The origin of the receptors is a human donor in good health (CMV status not recorded). Some clones in this sample may be carry-over from other donors' samples.

Here the CDR3 reads CASSQGTGGTGELFF. In nucleotides, the CDR3 is TGTGCCAGCAGCCAAGGCACAGGGGGAACCGGGGAGCTGTTTTTT. This chain joins TRBV2 and TRBJ2-2; 8 bases are shared with TRBD1. V shed 6 bases and J 5 bases; nucleotides not matched to a gene: 8. Germline V gives CDR1 SNHLY, CDR2 FYNNEI. The CDR3 has 15 residues. The full variable domain, in which reference TRBV2 and TRBJ2-2 provide the parts outside the CDR3, is EPEVTQTPSHQVTQMGQEVILRCVPISNHLYFYWYRQILGQKVEFLVSFYNNEISEKSEIFDDQFSVERPDGSNFTLKIRSTKLEDSAMYFCASSQGTGGTGELFFGEGSRLTVL.

This clonotype appeared many times. The V call is TRBV7-8, the J call TRBJ2-3, with 9 nucleotides matching TRBD2. Germline V gene lookup returns CDR1 SGHVS and CDR2 FQNEAQ. The CDR3 spans 14 residues. Trimming took 5 bases from V and 4 from J; bases not matched to a gene: 4. As DNA, the CDR3 is TGTGCCAGCAGCGTGGCGGGGGGGCCAGATACGCAGTATTTT. Translation: CASSVAGGPDTQYF.

This clonotype was counted many times. CDR3 in amino acids: CASSFSSGGNEQYF. The CDR3, as DNA: TGCGCCAGCAGCTTTTCTAGCGGGGGCAACGAGCAGTACTTC. The rearrangement links TRBV5-1 to TRBJ2-7; 10 bases map to TRBD2. Germline V lookup: CDR1 SGHRS, CDR2 YFSETQ. V was clipped by 2 bases and J by 5 bases; unmatched bases: 4. CDR3 length: 14 residues.

The chain has TRBV2 and TRBJ2-7; D is possibly TRBD2 (5 bases). Trimming cost V 4 bases and J 5 bases, with 12 bases left between them. Looked up from germline, CDR1 is SNHLY and CDR2 is FYNNEI. CDR3 size: 13 residues. Here the CDR3 reads CASSAMASNEQYF. For the CDR3, the DNA is TGTGCCAGCAGTGCCATGGCTAGCAACGAGCAGTACTTC.

This clonotype came up many times. The CDR3 nucleotides read TGTGCCAGCAGCTCGTGGGGGGGTTCGTCCTACGAGCAGTACTTC. It specifies CASSSWGGSSYEQYF. This rearrangement joins TRBV7-3 to TRBJ2-7; 7 nucleotides agree with TRBD2. With V trimmed by 4 bases and J by 1 base, 7 bases remained unmatched. The V gene's germline CDR1 is SGHTA and CDR2 FQGTGA. CDR3 length equals 15 residues.

Only a few counts were recorded for this clonotype. This chain links TRBV5-1 with TRBJ2-3; D gene uncertain. The CDR3 runs 15 residues. V lost 6 bases and J 2 bases, leaving 16 bases between the germline ends. The germline V gene has CDR1 SGHRS and CDR2 YFSETQ. The CDR3 loop reads CASTLRRSDTDTQYF. The CDR3 DNA sequence: TGCGCCAGCACCCTCCGGCGGTCAGACACAGATACGCAGTATTTT.

The gene calls are TRBV27 and TRBJ2-4; TRBD1 matches 9 bases. Germline CDR1 is MNHEY and CDR2 is SMNVEV (reference sequence). V shed 6 bases and J 1 base; nucleotides not matched to a gene: 10. The CDR3 has 17 residues. The DNA for the CDR3 is TGTGCCAGCAGCGACAGGGGGACAGCTCGGGCCAAAAACATTCAGTACTTC. Its translation is CASSDRGTARAKNIQYF.

This clonotype has more than one count but fewer than ten. V is TRBV4-1 and J is TRBJ2-2; D might be TRBD1 (6 bases). Germline CDR1 reads MGHRA; CDR2 reads YSYEKL. Trimming took off 1 base at V and 3 bases at J, with 9 bases between the two ends. The CDR3 extends over 15 amino acids. The DNA of the CDR3 is TGCGCCAGCAGCCAAGGCCACAGGGACACCGGGGAGCTGTTTTTT. Protein product: CASSQGHRDTGELFF.

The chain has TRBV27 and TRBJ2-1, with D hard to call. This CDR3 contains 16 residues. The germline gives CDR1 MNHEY, CDR2 SMNVEV (reference sequence). V gave up 0 bases and J gave up 2 bases, with 11 bases separating them. The CDR3: CASSLSVTSAYNEQFF. CDR3 DNA sequence: TGTGCCAGCAGTTTATCAGTGACTTCAGCCTACAATGAGCAGTTCTTC.

This chain joins TRBV7-9 and TRBJ2-1, with 8 nucleotides matching TRBD1. CDR1 and CDR2 (germline): SEHNR, FQNEAQ (reference sequence). The CDR3 has 15 amino acids. After removal of 3 bases from V and 2 bases from J, the junction contained 3 bases not matched to a gene. CDR3 sequence reads: CASSFGQGTYNEQFF. The CDR3 nucleotides are TGTGCCAGCAGCTTTGGACAGGGAACCTACAATGAGCAGTTCTTC.

Comment on this clonotype: One end of the junction fails to match germline, which may point to a read error. The V and J genes are TRBV7-9 and TRBJ2-3, with 12 positions matching TRBD2. The germline gives CDR1 SEHNR, CDR2 FQNEAQ (reference sequence). The CDR3 has 16 amino acids. Here the CDR3 DNA reads TGTGCCAGCAGGAAGACTAGCGGGGGACCCACAGAGACGCAGTATTTT. It is translated as CASRKTSGGPTETQYF.

The gene calls are TRBV20-1 and TRBJ2-2; D might be TRBD1 (6 bases). Trimming cost V 7 bases and J 9 bases, with 12 bases left between them. The CDR3 loop spans 11 amino acids. Germline assignment: CDR1 DFQATT and CDR2 SNEGSKA (reference sequence). CDR3 sequence reads: CSVPQGWELFF. CDR3 nucleotide sequence: TGCAGTGTTCCACAGGGTTGGGAGCTGTTTTTT.

The chain combines TRBV28 with TRBJ2-7; D unclear. The V and J ends lost 2 bases and 4 bases respectively, with 6 bases between them. Germline assignment: CDR1 MDHEN and CDR2 SYDVKM. The CDR3 totals 12 residues. Written as DNA, the CDR3 is TGTGCCAGCAGTTTAGTGGAGTACGAGCAGTACTTC. Translated: CASSLVEYEQYF.

This clonotype has at least ten counts. The chain couples TRBV20-1 to TRBJ2-7, with D perhaps TRBD2 (6 bases). The CDR3 runs 14 residues. Deletions cut 1 base from V and 2 bases from J, with 12 bases between. Germline loops: CDR1 DFQATT, CDR2 SNEGSKA (reference sequence). This CDR3 reads CSARGRLETYEQYF. For the CDR3, the DNA is TGCAGTGCTAGAGGGAGACTAGAAACCTACGAGCAGTACTTC.